This passage covers 21 T cell receptor beta chains from one sample sequenced in a study of blood T cell repertoires in COVID-19. Measured with immunoSEQ multiplex PCR; TCRdb has only the in-frame clones, and not every one. The table lists 100,000 or so clones, about 82% of them singletons. Sequences were obtained from peripheral blood. The receptor source for this set is a woman aged 55-70 years in a cohort sampled during active or convalescent COVID-19.

This clone was detected only once. The chain recombines TRBV5-6 with TRBJ2-2; 13 bases are shared with TRBD2. Looked up from germline, CDR1 is SGHDT and CDR2 is YYEEEE. This CDR3 has 17 residues. J was trimmed by 3 bases and V by 3 bases; bases with no gene match: 5. The chain's CDR3 is CASSYGLAGADTGELFF. The CDR3 nucleotides read TGTGCCAGCAGCTACGGACTAGCGGGAGCTGACACCGGGGAGCTGTTTTTT.

The genes are TRBV28 and TRBJ2-3; D not resolved. The germline gives CDR1 MDHEN, CDR2 SYDVKM. CDR3 length equals 15 residues. V was trimmed by 6 bases and J by 2 bases, leaving 15 bases between them. The CDR3 spells CASSRGEVFTDTQYF. DNA for the CDR3: TGTGCCAGCAGCCGCGGTGAGGTTTTCACAGATACGCAGTATTTT.

This chain joins TRBV9 and TRBJ1-3, with D unclear. CDR3 length: 17 residues. Per the germline V gene, CDR1 is SGDLS and CDR2 is YYNGEE. V was trimmed by 0 bases and J by 2 bases, leaving 15 bases between them. For the CDR3, the DNA is TGTGCCAGCAGCGTAGTTGCCCGGGAGTACACTGGAAACACCATATATTTT. Its translation: CASSVVAREYTGNTIYF.

The chain has TRBV5-1 and TRBJ2-3; D is unresolved. Looked up from germline, CDR1 is SGHRS and CDR2 is YFSETQ. The CDR3 runs 12 residues. Deletions cut 0 bases from V and 6 bases from J, with 5 bases between. This chain's CDR3 is CASSLVSDTQYF. CDR3 DNA sequence: TGCGCCAGCAGCTTGGTCTCCGATACGCAGTATTTT.

V usage is TRBV10-3 and J usage is TRBJ1-2; D not resolved. This CDR3 contains 17 residues. Per germline, CDR1 ENHRY and CDR2 SYGVKD. Trimming pared 2 bases from V and 0 bases from J, leaving 16 bases between. The chain's CDR3 is CAISEAIPGQANYGYTF. The CDR3 DNA is TGTGCCATCAGTGAGGCCATCCCTGGGCAGGCTAACTATGGCTACACCTTC.

The J gene is TRBJ1-1, the V gene TRBV7-2, with D unclear. Between the trimmed V and J ends, which lost 3 bases and 1 base, there was a span of 9 bases. The CDR3 has 14 amino acids. The germline V gene encodes CDR1 SGHTA and CDR2 FQGNSA. The CDR3 region has the DNA TGTGCCAGCAGCTTCGGGAATAGGAACACTGAAGCTTTCTTT. Translated: CASSFGNRNTEAFF.

The rearrangement joins TRBV27 to TRBJ2-2, with TRBD1 as a possible D gene (5 bases). CDR3 size: 16 residues. Germline loops: CDR1 MNHEY, CDR2 SMNVEV (reference sequence). The V gene lost 4 bases and the J gene lost 3 bases, with 15 bases spanning the gap. The CDR3 here is CASSYRQRKDTGELFF. The CDR3 nucleotides are TGTGCCAGCAGTTATAGACAGCGCAAAGACACCGGGGAGCTGTTTTTT.

V and J are TRBV7-8 and TRBJ2-1, with 7 positions matching TRBD2. Germline-derived CDR1 and CDR2 are SGHVS and FQNEAQ. After removal of 1 base from V and 6 bases from J, the junction contained 6 bases not matched to a gene. The CDR3 consists of 15 residues. The CDR3 DNA reads TGTGCCAGCAGCTTAGGGAGCGGGACCGGCAATGAGCAGTTCTTC. Amino acids: CASSLGSGTGNEQFF.

V is TRBV7-2 and J is TRBJ2-1; TRBD2 matches at 7 bases. In germline, CDR1 is SGHTA, CDR2 FQGNSA. Unmatched junction bases numbered 10, after V lost 0 bases and J lost 2 bases. CDR3 size: 18 residues. In DNA, the CDR3 is TGTGCCAGCAGCTTAGCGGGCCGCGGGGGTTGGACCTACAATGAGCAGTTCTTC. It encodes CASSLAGRGGWTYNEQFF. The full variable domain, in which reference TRBV7-2 and TRBJ2-1 provide the parts outside the CDR3, is GAGVSQSPSNKVTEKGKDVELRCDPISGHTALYWYRQSLGQGLEFLIYFQGNSAPDKSGLPSDRFSAERTGGSVSTLTIQRTQQEDSAVYLCASSLAGRGGWTYNEQFFGPGTRLTVL.

This clone came up a few times. The V call is TRBV5-1, the J call TRBJ2-2; possibly TRBD1 for D (6 bases). This CDR3 has 14 residues. Trimming shortened V by 0 bases and J by 6 bases, and 9 bases separated the two germline ends. From germline, CDR1 is SGHRS and CDR2 YFSETQ. The CDR3 reads CASSLGGGSGELFF. The CDR3 region has the DNA TGCGCCAGCAGCTTGGGTGGGGGCTCCGGGGAGCTGTTTTTT.

The V and J genes are TRBV7-9 and TRBJ1-2, with 8 positions matching TRBD1. This CDR3 has 16 residues. The germline gives CDR1 SEHNR, CDR2 FQNEAQ (reference sequence). V lost 1 base, J lost 7 bases, and 11 bases stayed unmatched. CDR3 nucleotide sequence: TGTGCCAGCAGCTTAGGAGGGGGACAGGACTTGTCTGGCTACACCTTC. Translated: CASSLGGGQDLSGYTF.

The chain employs TRBV7-9 and TRBJ1-1; D is possibly TRBD1 (6 bases). This CDR3 has 12 amino acids. CDR1 is SEHNR, CDR2 FQNEAQ, per germline (reference sequence). V gave up 6 bases and J gave up 8 bases, with 13 bases separating them. The CDR3 region is CASRPDQGEAFF. CDR3 coding DNA: TGTGCCAGCAGGCCAGACCAGGGGGAAGCTTTCTTT.

The chain carries TRBV3-1 (or the pseudogene TRBV3-2) and TRBJ2-7; 8 positions match TRBD2. The germline gives CDR1 LGHDT, CDR2 YNNKEL (reference sequence). Germline trimming cut 4 bases from V and 2 bases from J; bases unmatched to any gene: 4. CDR3 length equals 14 residues. The DNA for the CDR3 is TGTGCCAGCAGCCGTCCGGGAGGGGCCTACGAGCAGTACTTC. Translating it yields CASSRPGGAYEQYF.

CDR3 DNA: TGTGCCAGCAGTGCCCTGACTGGTAACAATGAGCAGTTCTTC. This sequence encodes CASSALTGNNEQFF. The V and J genes are TRBV28 and TRBJ2-1; no reliable D call. Per the germline V gene, CDR1 is MDHEN and CDR2 is SYDVKM. The CDR3 spans 14 residues. The ends were cut back, 5 bases at V and 5 bases at J, with 13 bases in the middle.

The chain uses TRBV5-1 and TRBJ2-1, with 10 bases lining up with TRBD2. Germline CDR1 reads SGHRS; CDR2 reads YFSETQ. Trimming took 1 base from V and 5 from J; bases not matched to a gene: 3. This CDR3 has 15 amino acids. The CDR3 region is CASSLTLAGNNEQFF. Here the CDR3 DNA reads TGCGCCAGCAGCTTGACACTAGCGGGGAACAATGAGCAGTTCTTC.

The J gene is TRBJ2-7, the V gene TRBV19, with a weak D call TRBD1 (6 bases). The V end lost 8 bases, the J end lost 0 bases, and 11 bases lay between the germline ends. Germline V lookup: CDR1 LNHDA, CDR2 SQIVND (reference sequence). The CDR3 runs 13 residues. The CDR3 protein is CASRQDSSYEQYF. For the CDR3, the DNA is TGTGCCAGTCGACAGGATTCCTCCTACGAGCAGTACTTC.

The chain is built from TRBV27 and TRBJ1-1, with TRBD1 matching over 8 bases. CDR1 is MNHEY, CDR2 SMNVEV, per germline (reference sequence). V lost 6 bases to trimming and J lost 7 bases; unmatched junction nucleotides: 16. This CDR3 has 16 amino acids. CDR3 loop: CASRSARGLLRGEAFF. Here the CDR3 DNA reads TGTGCCAGCAGATCGGCCAGGGGGCTGTTAAGGGGTGAAGCTTTCTTT.

The gene calls are TRBV7-9 and TRBJ2-7, with TRBD2 identical over 7 bases. The CDR3 contains 15 residues. Trimming removed 4 bases from V and 1 base from J; junction bases left unmatched: 7. From germline, CDR1 is SEHNR and CDR2 FQNEAQ (reference sequence). DNA of the CDR3: TGTGCCAGCAGCTCCCAGGACGGGAGGTCCTACGAGCAGTACTTC. This translates into CASSSQDGRSYEQYF.

The genes are TRBV5-1 and TRBJ1-6, with 8 bases matching TRBD1. The ends lost 4 bases at V and 9 bases at J; junction bases unmatched: 3. Germline CDR1 and CDR2: SGHRS and YFSETQ. CDR3 length: 13 residues. Written as DNA, the CDR3 is TGCGCCAGCAGCCTGGACAGGGTTTCACCCCTCCACTTT. Translation: CASSLDRVSPLHF.

The V and J genes are TRBV3-1 (or the pseudogene TRBV3-2) and TRBJ2-5; 13 positions agree with TRBD2. The germline CDR1 and CDR2 sequences are LGHDT and YNNKEL (reference sequence). This CDR3 is 19 amino acids long. Trimming removed 4 bases from V and 0 bases from J; junction bases left unmatched: 11. In DNA form, the CDR3 reads TGTGCCAGCAGCCGCGCCTGGCCGACTAGCGGGGGGTACCAAGAGACCCAGTACTTC. Protein product: CASSRAWPTSGGYQETQYF.

The gene calls are TRBV4-2 and TRBJ2-3, with D possibly TRBD1 on 6 matching bases. The CDR3 spans 15 residues. Trimming cost V 0 bases and J 5 bases, with 12 bases left between them. Germline V lookup: CDR1 LGHNA, CDR2 YNFKEQ. The CDR3 protein is CASSQEAGAVDTQYF. Here the CDR3 DNA reads TGTGCCAGCAGCCAAGAAGCAGGGGCGGTAGATACGCAGTATTTT.